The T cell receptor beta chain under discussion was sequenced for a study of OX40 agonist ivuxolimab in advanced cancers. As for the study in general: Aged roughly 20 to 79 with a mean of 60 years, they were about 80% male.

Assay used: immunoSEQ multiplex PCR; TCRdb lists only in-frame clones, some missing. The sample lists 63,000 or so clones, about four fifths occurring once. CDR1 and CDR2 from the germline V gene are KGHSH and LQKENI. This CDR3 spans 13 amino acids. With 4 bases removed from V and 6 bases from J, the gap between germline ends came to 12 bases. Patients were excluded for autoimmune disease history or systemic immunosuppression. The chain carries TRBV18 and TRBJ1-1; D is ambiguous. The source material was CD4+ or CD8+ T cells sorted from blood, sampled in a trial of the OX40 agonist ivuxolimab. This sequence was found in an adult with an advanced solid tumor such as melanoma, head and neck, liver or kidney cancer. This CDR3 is CASSLLTVAEAFF. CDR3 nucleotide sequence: TGTGCCAGCTCACTCCTGACCGTTGCTGAAGCTTTCTTT. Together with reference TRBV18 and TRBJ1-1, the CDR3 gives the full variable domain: NAGVMQNPRHLVRRRGQEARLRCSPMKGHSHVYWYRQLPEEGLKFMVYLQKENIIDESGMPKERFSAEFPKEGPSILRIQQVVRGDSAAYFCASSLLTVAEAFFGQGTRLTVV.